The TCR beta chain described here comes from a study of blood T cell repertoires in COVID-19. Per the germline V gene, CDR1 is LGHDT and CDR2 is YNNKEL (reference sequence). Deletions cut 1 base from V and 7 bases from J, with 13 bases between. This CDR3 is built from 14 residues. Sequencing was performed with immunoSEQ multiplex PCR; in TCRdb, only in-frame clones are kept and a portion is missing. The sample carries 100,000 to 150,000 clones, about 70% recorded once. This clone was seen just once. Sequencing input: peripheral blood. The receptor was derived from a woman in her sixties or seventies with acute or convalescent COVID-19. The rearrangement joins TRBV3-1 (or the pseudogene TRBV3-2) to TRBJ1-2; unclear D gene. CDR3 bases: TGTGCCAGCAGCCAAGTCCTGGGAGATGGTGGCTACACCTTC. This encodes CASSQVLGDGGYTF.